Below, one TCR beta chain is given with its context. The germline CDR1 and CDR2 sequences are MDHEN and SYDVKM. The CDR3 runs 15 residues. With 6 bases clipped from V and 7 bases from J, the junction kept 12 bases outside the gene matches. This sample stems from a study of blood T cell repertoires in COVID-19. Background on the study: Some COVID-19 samples were acute and others convalescent; all came from the United States, Italy and Spain.

The data were produced by immunoSEQ multiplex PCR, yet TCRdb's version contains in-frame clones alone and is incomplete. This sample yields over 450,000 clones, of which 70% to 90% are seen a single time; roughly 7.3% belongs to the top ten. This receptor was identified in a woman between 45 and 60 years old with COVID-19, enrolled during active disease. V is TRBV28 and J is TRBJ1-2; 9 nucleotides match TRBD1. Material for sequencing was peripheral blood. The CDR3: CASRGPGQGWGGYTF. CDR3 bases: TGTGCCAGCAGGGGACCGGGACAGGGTTGGGGTGGCTACACCTTC.